This record covers a single T cell receptor beta chain. Its antigen is unidentified. The source of the sample is a study of OX40 agonist ivuxolimab in advanced cancers. Patients were excluded for autoimmune disease history or systemic immunosuppression. TCRdb keeps only in-frame clones here, not all; method: immunoSEQ multiplex PCR. The sample includes tens of thousands of clones, around 88% of them seen just once. CDR1 is MNHNS and CDR2 is SASEGT in the germline V gene. The J segment lost 7 bases and the V segment lost 7 bases, leaving 10 bases of the junction unmatched. The CDR3 length is 14 residues. The study's findings and limits: It was not determined which antigens were specifically recognized by the peripheral T cells that had undergone clonal expansion.

The sequenced sample was CD4+ or CD8+ T cells sorted from blood, obtained in a trial of the OX40 agonist ivuxolimab. This clonotype was obtained from an adult with an advanced solid tumor such as melanoma, head and neck, liver or kidney cancer. This chain uses TRBV6-1 with TRBJ1-5, with 7 bases aligning to TRBD1. The CDR3 sequence: CASNEGARGQPQHF. The CDR3 coding sequence is TGTGCCAGCAACGAGGGGGCGCGGGGCCAGCCCCAGCATTTT.